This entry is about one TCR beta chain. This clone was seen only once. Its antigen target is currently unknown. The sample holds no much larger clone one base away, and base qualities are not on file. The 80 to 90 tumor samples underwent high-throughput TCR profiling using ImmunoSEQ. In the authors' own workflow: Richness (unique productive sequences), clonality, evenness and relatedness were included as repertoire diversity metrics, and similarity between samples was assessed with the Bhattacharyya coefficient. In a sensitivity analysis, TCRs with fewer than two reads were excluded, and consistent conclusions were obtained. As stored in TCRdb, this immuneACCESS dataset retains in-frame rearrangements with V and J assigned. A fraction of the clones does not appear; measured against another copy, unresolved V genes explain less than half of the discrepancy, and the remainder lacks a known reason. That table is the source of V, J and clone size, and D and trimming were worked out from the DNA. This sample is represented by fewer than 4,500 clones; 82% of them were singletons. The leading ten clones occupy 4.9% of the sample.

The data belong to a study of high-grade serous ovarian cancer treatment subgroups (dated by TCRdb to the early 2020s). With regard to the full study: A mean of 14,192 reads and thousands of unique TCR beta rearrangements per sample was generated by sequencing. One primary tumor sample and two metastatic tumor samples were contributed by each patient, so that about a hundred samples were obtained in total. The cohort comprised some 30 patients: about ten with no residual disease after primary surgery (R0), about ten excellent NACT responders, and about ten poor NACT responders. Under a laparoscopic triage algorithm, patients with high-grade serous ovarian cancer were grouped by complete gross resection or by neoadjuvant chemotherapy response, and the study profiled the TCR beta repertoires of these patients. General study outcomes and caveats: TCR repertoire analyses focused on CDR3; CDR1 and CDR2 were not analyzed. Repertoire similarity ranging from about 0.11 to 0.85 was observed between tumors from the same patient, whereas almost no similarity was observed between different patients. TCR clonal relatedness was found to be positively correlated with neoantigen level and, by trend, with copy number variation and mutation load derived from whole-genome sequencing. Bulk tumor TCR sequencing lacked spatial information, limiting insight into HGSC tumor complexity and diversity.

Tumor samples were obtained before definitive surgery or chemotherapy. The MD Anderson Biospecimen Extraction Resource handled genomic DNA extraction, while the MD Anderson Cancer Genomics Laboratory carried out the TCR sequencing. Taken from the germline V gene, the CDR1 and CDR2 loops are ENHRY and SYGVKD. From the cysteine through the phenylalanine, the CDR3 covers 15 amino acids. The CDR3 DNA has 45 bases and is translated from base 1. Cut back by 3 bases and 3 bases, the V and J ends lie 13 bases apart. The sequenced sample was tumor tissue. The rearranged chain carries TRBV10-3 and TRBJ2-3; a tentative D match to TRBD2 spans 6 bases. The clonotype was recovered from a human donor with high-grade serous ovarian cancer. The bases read TGTGCCATCAGTGAATGGGGGGATGGTACAGATACGCAGTATTTT. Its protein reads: CAISEWGDGTDTQYF.